The text below deals with one T cell receptor beta chain. Its matching antigen is unknown. This record comes from a study of OX40 agonist ivuxolimab in advanced cancers. Study-wide findings and caveats: CD4+ and CD8+ blood T cells expanded clonally by week 6 at 0.1 to 3.0 mg/kg. Nonresponders included some who also had low normalized T-cell clonal expansion. CD8+ T cells (on average) carried more expanded clones than CD4+ T cells.

Measured with immunoSEQ multiplex PCR; TCRdb has only the in-frame clones, and not every one. The data contain 55,000 to 75,000 clones, roughly nine tenths of them singletons. Germline V CDR1 and CDR2: SEHNR, FQNEAQ (reference sequence). Deletions cut 1 base from V and 10 bases from J, with 8 bases between. The CDR3 length is 12 residues. The TCR originated in an adult with an advanced solid tumor such as melanoma, head and neck, liver or kidney cancer. Sequenced here: CD4+ or CD8+ T cells sorted from blood, sampled in a trial of the OX40 agonist ivuxolimab. The genes are TRBV7-9 and TRBJ2-1; D uncertain. In DNA, the CDR3 is TGTGCCAGCAGCTTAGATCTCAACGAGCAGTTCTTC. Its protein product is CASSLDLNEQFF. The variable domain in full, with the rest retrieved from reference TRBV7-9 and TRBJ2-1, is DTGVSQNPRHKITKRGQNVTFRCDPISEHNRLYWYRQTLGQGPEFLTYFQNEAQLEKSRLLSDRFSAERPKGSFSTLEIQRTEQGDSAMYLCASSLDLNEQFFGPGTRLTVL.